The 17 T cell receptor beta chains given below trace back to one sample, sequenced in a study of blood T cell repertoires in COVID-19. Assay used: immunoSEQ multiplex PCR; TCRdb lists only in-frame clones, some missing. The table lists about 50,000 clones, more than 70% of them singletons, with approximately 2.1% in the top ten. Sequenced material: peripheral blood. The receptors here all came from an older woman with acute or convalescent COVID-19.

The CDR3 DNA reads TGCGCCAGCGGGACAGGGGATATGGACACTGAAGCTTTCTTT. Its protein product is CASGTGDMDTEAFF. This chain uses TRBV5-1 with TRBJ1-1; 10 bases align to TRBD1. The CDR3 covers 14 residues. CDR1 is SGHRS and CDR2 is YFSETQ in the germline V gene. V was clipped by 7 bases and J by 3 bases; unmatched bases: 6. The variable domain in full, completed from reference TRBV5-1 and TRBJ1-1, reads KAGVTQTPRYLIKTRGQQVTLSCSPISGHRSVSWYQQTPGQGLQFLFEYFSETQRNKGNFPGRFSGRQFSNSRSEMNVSTLELGDSALYLCASGTGDMDTEAFFGQGTRLTVV.

The rearrangement links TRBV3-1 (or the pseudogene TRBV3-2) to TRBJ2-2; possible D gene TRBD2, 6 bases. The CDR3 totals 15 residues. The ends were cut back, 0 bases at V and 9 bases at J, with 14 bases in the middle. The germline CDR1 and CDR2 sequences are LGHDT and YNNKEL (reference sequence). In DNA, the CDR3 is TGTGCCAGCAGCCAAGATTTTGCGGGAATCAGGGAGCTGTTTTTT. Its translation is CASSQDFAGIRELFF.

As concerns this clone: In the same sample, other DNA sequences code for this CDR3. This chain uses TRBV5-1 with TRBJ1-4, with D perhaps TRBD1 (6 bases). The CDR3 consists of 14 residues. Germline lookup yields CDR1 SGHRS and CDR2 YFSETQ. Trimming cost V 0 bases and J 5 bases, with 8 bases left between them. In nucleotides, the CDR3 is TGCGCCAGCAGCTTGGGGACAGTAAATGAAAAACTGTTTTTT. This gives the protein CASSLGTVNEKLFF.

This clone was seen just once. One end of the junction is discordant with germline, which a read error may explain. The chain carries TRBV6-5 and TRBJ2-7, with D possibly matching TRBD1 (5 bases). There are 11 residues in the CDR3. The germline gives CDR1 MNHEY, CDR2 SVGAGI. The CDR3 DNA sequence: TGTGCCAGCAGCGTTCGAGGACAAACTTTCTTC. It is translated as CASSVRGQTFF.

This sequence joins TRBV14 and TRBJ1-6; D call uncertain. Trimming pared 2 bases from V and 7 bases from J, leaving 6 bases between. Germline CDR1 reads SGHDN; CDR2 reads FVKESK. The CDR3 extends over 13 amino acids. The CDR3 loop reads CASSQFRNSPLHF. The CDR3 DNA sequence: TGTGCCAGCAGCCAATTCCGGAATTCACCCCTCCACTTT.

The chain combines TRBV10-1 with TRBJ1-5; D unresolved. V was cut by 10 bases and J by 5 bases, with 15 bases left in between. The CDR3 is 13 residues long. Germline V gives CDR1 WNHNN, CDR2 SYGVQD (reference sequence). The CDR3 nucleotides are TGCGCCAACCAAGGTCGGAGTTATCAGCCCCAGCATTTT. It yields the protein CANQGRSYQPQHF.

This chain connects TRBV24-1 to TRBJ1-5; 9 bases agree with TRBD1. Trimming cost V 5 bases and J 3 bases; bases outside gene matches: 13. The CDR3 is made up of 18 amino acids. Germline CDR1 KGHDR, CDR2 SFDVKD. The DNA for the CDR3 is TGTGCCACCAGTGTCTCCCCGGGACAGGGCGGGGTCAATCAGCCCCAGCATTTT. Amino acid sequence: CATSVSPGQGGVNQPQHF.

This chain connects TRBV18 to TRBJ1-1, with D unclear. The CDR3 covers 13 residues. CDR1 is KGHSH, CDR2 LQKENI, per germline. V was cut by 6 bases and J by 7 bases, with 15 bases left in between. The CDR3 sequence is CASSPSPRGEAFF. CDR3 in DNA: TGTGCCAGCTCTCCGAGCCCACGAGGTGAAGCTTTCTTT.

As to this clone: One base away lies a much larger clone, so this may be a sequencing read error. The sample carries other DNA sequences with the same CDR3. The chain carries TRBV7-9 and TRBJ1-1, with D perhaps matching TRBD1 (6 bases). The V end was cut by 1 base, the J end by 0 bases, with 9 bases between. The CDR3 spans 15 residues. CDR1 and CDR2 (germline): SEHNR, FQNEAQ (reference sequence). The CDR3 here is CASSLETGMNTEAFF. The CDR3 bases are TGTGCCAGCAGCTTAGAAACAGGGATGAACACTGAAGCTTTCTTT.

This clone came up once. The chain has TRBV30 and TRBJ1-2; TRBD1 agrees at 9 bases. The CDR3 is 19 residues long. The V segment lost 2 bases and the J segment 0 bases; nucleotides outside the gene matches: 16. Germline CDR1 GTSNPN, CDR2 SVGIG (reference sequence). The CDR3 region is CAWSRDTTGTGLSNYGYTF. The CDR3 DNA follows: TGTGCCTGGAGTCGAGACACTACCGGGACAGGGCTTTCTAACTATGGCTACACCTTC. The full variable domain, completed using reference TRBV30 and TRBJ1-2, is SQTIHQWPATLVQPVGSPLSLECTVEGTSNPNLYWYRQAAGRGLQLLFYSVGIGQISSEVPQNLSASRPQDRQFILSSKKLLLSDSGFYLCAWSRDTTGTGLSNYGYTFGSGTRLTVV.

This chain links TRBV7-2 with TRBJ1-1, with D maybe TRBD1 (6 bases). The germline V gene has CDR1 SGHTA and CDR2 FQGNSA. Trimming left V 2 bases short and J 2 bases short, with 12 bases between. The CDR3 loop spans 15 amino acids. In nucleotides, the CDR3 is TGTGCCAGCAGCTTATCTCGAGGGGGTAACACTGAAGCTTTCTTT. Translating it yields CASSLSRGGNTEAFF. Together with reference TRBV7-2 and TRBJ1-1, the CDR3 gives the full variable domain: GAGVSQSPSNKVTEKGKDVELRCDPISGHTALYWYRQSLGQGLEFLIYFQGNSAPDKSGLPSDRFSAERTGGSVSTLTIQRTQQEDSAVYLCASSLSRGGNTEAFFGQGTRLTVV.

V and J are TRBV6-5 and TRBJ2-3, with 8 bases that match TRBD1. The germline V gene encodes CDR1 MNHEY and CDR2 SVGAGI. Trimming removed 7 bases from V and 0 bases from J; junction bases left unmatched: 3. The CDR3 has 14 amino acids. This CDR3 reads CASKRQGSTDTQYF. As DNA, the CDR3 is TGTGCCAGCAAACGACAGGGGAGCACAGATACGCAGTATTTT.

In DNA form, the CDR3 reads TGTGCCAGCAGCCAAGGGGGCCTGGGACAGTCGCAGCCCCAGCATTTT. Protein sequence: CASSQGGLGQSQPQHF. The chain has TRBV3-1 (or the pseudogene TRBV3-2) and TRBJ1-5; 7 nucleotides align to TRBD1. This CDR3 has 16 residues. J was trimmed by 7 bases and V by 1 base; bases with no gene match: 10. The germline gives CDR1 LGHDT, CDR2 YNNKEL (reference sequence).

The V gene is TRBV5-5, the J gene TRBJ1-6, with a weak D call TRBD1 (5 bases). The length of the CDR3 is 15 residues. V gave up 2 bases and J gave up 9 bases, with 15 bases separating them. CDR1 and CDR2 from the germline V gene are SGHKS and YYEKEE (reference sequence). The CDR3 region has the DNA TGTGCCAGCAGCTTCCCCCCAGGGTACGGTTCACCCCTCCACTTT. It is translated as CASSFPPGYGSPLHF.

The sample holds a few counts of this clone. This chain links TRBV2 with TRBJ1-1, with 8 positions matching TRBD1. The CDR3 is 13 residues long. With V trimmed by 8 bases and J by 4 bases, 6 bases remained unmatched. The germline V gene encodes CDR1 SNHLY and CDR2 FYNNEI. The CDR3 nucleotides read TGTGCCAGCCACAGGGGGGAGAGCACTGAAGCTTTCTTT. It yields the protein CASHRGESTEAFF.

This clone was recorded only once. The chain recombines TRBV6-6 with TRBJ2-1; D gene unclear. V was clipped by 8 bases and J by 0 bases, with 14 bases between them. Germline values: CDR1 MNHNY, CDR2 SVGAGI (reference sequence). This CDR3 is 15 amino acids long. CDR3 bases: TGTGCCAGCTGTGCTTTTTCCAGCTCCTACAATGAGCAGTTCTTC. Protein sequence: CASCAFSSSYNEQFF.

V usage is TRBV2 and J usage is TRBJ1-2, with TRBD1 matching 10 bases. Germline CDR1 reads SNHLY; CDR2 reads FYNNEI. With V trimmed by 6 bases and J by 8 bases, 3 bases remained unmatched. The CDR3 has 12 amino acids. CDR3 residues: CASRTGGGGYTF. The DNA of the CDR3 is TGTGCCAGCAGGACAGGGGGCGGAGGCTACACCTTC.